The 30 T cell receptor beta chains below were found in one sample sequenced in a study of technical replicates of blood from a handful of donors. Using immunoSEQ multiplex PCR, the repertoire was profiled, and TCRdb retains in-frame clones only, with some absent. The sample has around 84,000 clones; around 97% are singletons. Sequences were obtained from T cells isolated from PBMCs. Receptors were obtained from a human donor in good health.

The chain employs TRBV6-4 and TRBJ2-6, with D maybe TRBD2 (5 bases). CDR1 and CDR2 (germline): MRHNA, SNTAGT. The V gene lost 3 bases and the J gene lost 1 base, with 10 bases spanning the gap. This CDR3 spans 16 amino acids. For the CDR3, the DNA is TGTGCCAGCAGTGAAGGAAGAGGGTCTGGGGCCAACGTCCTGACTTTC. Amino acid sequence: CASSEGRGSGANVLTF.

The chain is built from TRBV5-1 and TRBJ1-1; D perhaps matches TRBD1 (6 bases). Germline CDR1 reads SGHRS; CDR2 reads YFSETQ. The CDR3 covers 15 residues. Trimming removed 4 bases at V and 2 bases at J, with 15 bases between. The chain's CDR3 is CASSPTGKSNTEAFF. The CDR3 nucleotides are TGCGCCAGCAGCCCCACAGGGAAGTCTAACACTGAAGCTTTCTTT.

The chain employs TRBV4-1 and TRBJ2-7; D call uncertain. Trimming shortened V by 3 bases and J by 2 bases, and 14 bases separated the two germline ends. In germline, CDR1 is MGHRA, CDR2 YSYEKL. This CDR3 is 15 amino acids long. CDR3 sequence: CASSHPADIPYEQYF. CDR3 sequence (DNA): TGCGCCAGCAGCCATCCCGCCGACATCCCCTACGAGCAGTACTTC.

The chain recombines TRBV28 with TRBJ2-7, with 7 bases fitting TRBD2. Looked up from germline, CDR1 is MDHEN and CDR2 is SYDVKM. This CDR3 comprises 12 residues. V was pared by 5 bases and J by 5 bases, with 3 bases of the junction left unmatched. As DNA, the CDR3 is TGTGCCAGCAGTCCCGGACTAGACGAGCAGTACTTC. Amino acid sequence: CASSPGLDEQYF.

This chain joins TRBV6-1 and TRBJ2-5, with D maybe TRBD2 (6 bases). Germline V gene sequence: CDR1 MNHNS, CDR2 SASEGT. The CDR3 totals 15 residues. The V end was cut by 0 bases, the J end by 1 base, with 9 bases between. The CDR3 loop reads CASSEAYSGQETQYF. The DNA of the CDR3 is TGTGCCAGCAGTGAAGCGTATAGCGGCCAAGAGACCCAGTACTTC.

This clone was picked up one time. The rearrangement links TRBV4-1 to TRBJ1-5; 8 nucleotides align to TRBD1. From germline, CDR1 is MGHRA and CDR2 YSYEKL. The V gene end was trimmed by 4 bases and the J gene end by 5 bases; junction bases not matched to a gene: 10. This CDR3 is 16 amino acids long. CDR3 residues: CASSRTVAGGHQPQHF. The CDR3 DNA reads TGCGCCAGCAGCCGTACGGTGGCAGGGGGCCATCAGCCCCAGCATTTT.

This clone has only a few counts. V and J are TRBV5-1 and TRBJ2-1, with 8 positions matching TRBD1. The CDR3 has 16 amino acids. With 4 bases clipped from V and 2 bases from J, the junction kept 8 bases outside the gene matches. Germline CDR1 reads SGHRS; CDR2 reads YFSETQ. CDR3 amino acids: CASSRLNRGAYNEQFF. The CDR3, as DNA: TGCGCCAGCAGCCGCCTCAACAGGGGGGCCTACAATGAGCAGTTCTTC.

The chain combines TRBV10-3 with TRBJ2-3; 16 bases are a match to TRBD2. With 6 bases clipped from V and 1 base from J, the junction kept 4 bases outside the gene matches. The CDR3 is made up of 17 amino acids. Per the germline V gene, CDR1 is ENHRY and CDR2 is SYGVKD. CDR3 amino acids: CAIRGLAGGPGTDTQYF. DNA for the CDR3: TGTGCCATCAGGGGACTAGCGGGAGGGCCTGGCACAGATACGCAGTATTTT.

CDR3 nucleotides: TGTGCCAGCAGGGGGACAGGGGCGGGCACCGGGGAGCTGTTTTTT. Encoded protein: CASRGTGAGTGELFF. This sequence joins TRBV2 and TRBJ2-2; 10 bases fit TRBD1. The V segment lost 6 bases and the J segment 4 bases; nucleotides outside the gene matches: 5. The CDR3 contains 15 residues. Germline V gives CDR1 SNHLY, CDR2 FYNNEI. The variable domain in full, with the rest retrieved from reference TRBV2 and TRBJ2-2, is EPEVTQTPSHQVTQMGQEVILRCVPISNHLYFYWYRQILGQKVEFLVSFYNNEISEKSEIFDDQFSVERPDGSNFTLKIRSTKLEDSAMYFCASRGTGAGTGELFFGEGSRLTVL.

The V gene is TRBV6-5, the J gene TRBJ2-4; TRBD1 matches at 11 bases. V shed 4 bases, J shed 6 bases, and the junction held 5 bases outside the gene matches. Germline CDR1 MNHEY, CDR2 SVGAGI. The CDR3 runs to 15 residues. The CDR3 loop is CASSSSGTGGNIQYF. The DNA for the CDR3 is TGTGCCAGCAGTTCCTCCGGGACAGGGGGAAACATTCAGTACTTC.

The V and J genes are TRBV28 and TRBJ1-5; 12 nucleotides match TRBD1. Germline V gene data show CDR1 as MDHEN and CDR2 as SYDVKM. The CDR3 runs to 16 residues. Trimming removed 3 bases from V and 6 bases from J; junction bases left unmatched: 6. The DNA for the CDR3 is TGTGCCAGCAGTTTGGGGGGACAGGGGGCGATTCAGCCCCAGCATTTT. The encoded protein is CASSLGGQGAIQPQHF.

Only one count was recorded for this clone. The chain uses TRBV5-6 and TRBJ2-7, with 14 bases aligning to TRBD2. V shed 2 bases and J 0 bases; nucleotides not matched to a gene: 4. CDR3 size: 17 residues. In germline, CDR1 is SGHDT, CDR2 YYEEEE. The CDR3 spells CASSLGLAGGSSYEQYF. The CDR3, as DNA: TGTGCCAGCAGCTTAGGACTAGCGGGGGGTAGCTCCTACGAGCAGTACTTC.

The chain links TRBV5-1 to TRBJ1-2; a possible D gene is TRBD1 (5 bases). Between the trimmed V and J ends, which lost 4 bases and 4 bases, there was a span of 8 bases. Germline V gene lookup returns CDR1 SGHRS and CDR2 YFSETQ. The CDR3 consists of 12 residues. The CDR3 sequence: CASSEDSYGYTF. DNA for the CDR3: TGCGCCAGCAGCGAAGACAGCTATGGCTACACCTTC.

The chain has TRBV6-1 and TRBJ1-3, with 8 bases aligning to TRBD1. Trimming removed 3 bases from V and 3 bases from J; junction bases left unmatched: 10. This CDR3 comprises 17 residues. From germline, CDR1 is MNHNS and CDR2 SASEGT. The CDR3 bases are TGTGCCAGCAGTGATTCCAGGGGGCGCGCGTTTGGAAACACCATATATTTT. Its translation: CASSDSRGRAFGNTIYF.

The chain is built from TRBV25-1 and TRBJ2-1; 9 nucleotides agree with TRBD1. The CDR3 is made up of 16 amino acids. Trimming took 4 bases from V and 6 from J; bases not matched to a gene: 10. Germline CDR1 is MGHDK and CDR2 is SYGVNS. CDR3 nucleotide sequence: TGTGCCAGCAGTGGGATGACAGGGGGATTTCTCAATGAGCAGTTCTTC. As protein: CASSGMTGGFLNEQFF.

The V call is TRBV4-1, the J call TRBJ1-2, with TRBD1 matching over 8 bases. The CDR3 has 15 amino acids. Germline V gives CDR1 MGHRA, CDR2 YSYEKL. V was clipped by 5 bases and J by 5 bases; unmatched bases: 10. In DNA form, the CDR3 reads TGCGCCAGCAGCGCAGATCGGACAGGGCTATATGGCTACACCTTC. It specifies CASSADRTGLYGYTF.

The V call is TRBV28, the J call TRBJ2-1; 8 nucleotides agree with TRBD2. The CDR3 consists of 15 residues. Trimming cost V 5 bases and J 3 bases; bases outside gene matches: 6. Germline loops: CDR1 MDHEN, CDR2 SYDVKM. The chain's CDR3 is CASSDGLADYNEQFF. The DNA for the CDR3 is TGTGCCAGCAGTGACGGACTAGCAGACTACAATGAGCAGTTCTTC.

The CDR3 spells CASSGAVLANNEQFF. As DNA, the CDR3 is TGTGCCAGCAGCGGTGCGGTCCTAGCAAACAATGAGCAGTTCTTC. V is TRBV27 and J is TRBJ2-1; TRBD2 is a possible D gene (5 bases). V lost 6 bases, J lost 5 bases, and 17 bases lay in between. This CDR3 is 15 amino acids long. Germline V gives CDR1 MNHEY, CDR2 SMNVEV (reference sequence).

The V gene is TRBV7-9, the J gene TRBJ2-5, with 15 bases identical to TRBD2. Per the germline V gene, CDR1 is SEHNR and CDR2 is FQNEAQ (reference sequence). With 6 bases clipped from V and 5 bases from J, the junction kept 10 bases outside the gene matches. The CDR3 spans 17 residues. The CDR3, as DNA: TGTGCCAGCAGAGGACTAGCGGGGGGGGAATCCGGTGAGACCCAGTACTTC. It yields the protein CASRGLAGGESGETQYF.

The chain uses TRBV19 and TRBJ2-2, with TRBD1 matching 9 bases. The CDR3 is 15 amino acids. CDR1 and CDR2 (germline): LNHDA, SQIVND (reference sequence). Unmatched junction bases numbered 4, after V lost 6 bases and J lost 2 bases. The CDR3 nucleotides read TGTGCCAGTAGCGACAGGGGGTTTAACACCGGGGAGCTGTTTTTT. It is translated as CASSDRGFNTGELFF.

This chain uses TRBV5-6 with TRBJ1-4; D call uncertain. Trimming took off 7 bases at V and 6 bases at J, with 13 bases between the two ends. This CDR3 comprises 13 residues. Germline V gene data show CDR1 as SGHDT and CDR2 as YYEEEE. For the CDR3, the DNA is TGTGCCAGCCCAAGGCGGGGATATGAAAAACTGTTTTTT. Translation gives CASPRRGYEKLFF.

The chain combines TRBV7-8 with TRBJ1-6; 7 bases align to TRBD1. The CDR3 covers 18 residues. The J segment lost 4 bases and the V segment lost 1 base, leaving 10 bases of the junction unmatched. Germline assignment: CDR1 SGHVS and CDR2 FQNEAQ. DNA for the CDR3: TGTGCCAGCAGCTTAGACCCTTGGGGACAGTTTTATAATTCACCCCTCCACTTT. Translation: CASSLDPWGQFYNSPLHF.

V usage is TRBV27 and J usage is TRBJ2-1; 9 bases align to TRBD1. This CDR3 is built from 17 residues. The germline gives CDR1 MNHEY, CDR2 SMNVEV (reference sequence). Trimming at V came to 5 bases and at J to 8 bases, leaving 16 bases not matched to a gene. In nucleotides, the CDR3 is TGTGCCAGCAGTCCTCGGACCGGGACAGGGAATGTCCATGAGCAGTTCTTC. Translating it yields CASSPRTGTGNVHEQFF.

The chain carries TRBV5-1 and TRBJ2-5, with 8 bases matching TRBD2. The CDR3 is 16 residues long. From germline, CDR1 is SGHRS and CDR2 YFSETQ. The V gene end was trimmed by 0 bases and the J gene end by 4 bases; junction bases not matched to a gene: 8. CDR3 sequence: CASSLVSSGGAETQYF. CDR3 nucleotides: TGCGCCAGCAGCTTGGTTTCGTCGGGGGGGGCAGAGACCCAGTACTTC.

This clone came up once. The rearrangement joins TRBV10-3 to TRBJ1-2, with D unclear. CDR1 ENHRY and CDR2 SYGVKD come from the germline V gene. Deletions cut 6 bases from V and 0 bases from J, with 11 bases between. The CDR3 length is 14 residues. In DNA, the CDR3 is TGTGCCATCAGGCCGACGGGTACTAACTATGGCTACACCTTC. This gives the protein CAIRPTGTNYGYTF.

This CDR3 reads CASTDRAYEQYF. The CDR3 DNA reads TGTGCCAGCACGGACAGGGCCTACGAGCAGTACTTC. J is TRBJ2-7 and V is TRBV28; TRBD1 matches at 8 bases. The CDR3 has 12 residues. V lost 7 bases and J lost 2; bases outside the gene matches: 1. CDR1 and CDR2 (germline): MDHEN, SYDVKM. Based on the CDR3 plus reference TRBV28 and TRBJ2-7, the full variable domain is DVKVTQSSRYLVKRTGEKVFLECVQDMDHENMFWYRQDPGLGLRLIYFSYDVKMKEKGDIPEGYSVSREKKERFSLILESASTNQTSMYLCASTDRAYEQYFGPGTRLTVT.

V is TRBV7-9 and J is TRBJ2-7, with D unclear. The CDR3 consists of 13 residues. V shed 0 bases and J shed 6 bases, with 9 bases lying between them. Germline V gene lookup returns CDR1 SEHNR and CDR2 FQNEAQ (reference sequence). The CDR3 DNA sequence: TGTGCCAGCAGCTTAGCGTCGGAGCGCGAGCAGTACTTC. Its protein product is CASSLASEREQYF.

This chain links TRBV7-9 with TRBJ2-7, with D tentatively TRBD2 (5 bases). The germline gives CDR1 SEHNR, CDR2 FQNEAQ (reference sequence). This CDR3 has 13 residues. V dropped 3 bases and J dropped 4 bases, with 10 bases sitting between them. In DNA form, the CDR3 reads TGTGCCAGCAGCTTTTCTTGGGAGTACGAGCAGTACTTC. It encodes CASSFSWEYEQYF. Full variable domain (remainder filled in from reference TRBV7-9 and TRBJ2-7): DTGVSQNPRHKITKRGQNVTFRCDPISEHNRLYWYRQTLGQGPEFLTYFQNEAQLEKSRLLSDRFSAERPKGSFSTLEIQRTEQGDSAMYLCASSFSWEYEQYFGPGTRLTVT.

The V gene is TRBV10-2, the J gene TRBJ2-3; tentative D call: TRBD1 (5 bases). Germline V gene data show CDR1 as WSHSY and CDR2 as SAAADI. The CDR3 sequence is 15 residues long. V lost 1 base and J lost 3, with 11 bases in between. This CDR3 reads CASSEWGRETDTQYF. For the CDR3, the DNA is TGCGCCAGCAGTGAGTGGGGCAGAGAAACAGATACGCAGTATTTT.

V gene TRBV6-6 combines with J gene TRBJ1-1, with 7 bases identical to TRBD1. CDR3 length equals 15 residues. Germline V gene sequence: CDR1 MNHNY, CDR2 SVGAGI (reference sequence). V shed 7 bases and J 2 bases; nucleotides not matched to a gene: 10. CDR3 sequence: CASIIQGDPNTEAFF. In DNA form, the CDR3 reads TGTGCCAGCATAATCCAGGGGGATCCTAACACTGAAGCTTTCTTT.